The TCR beta chain described here comes from a study of blood T cells in healthy people across ages. Unmatched junction bases numbered 5, after V lost 6 bases and J lost 0 bases. The germline V gene has CDR1 SEHNR and CDR2 FQNEAQ (reference sequence). CDR3 length: 15 amino acids. This clonotype came up once. A second about 6 to 12 cycle PCR used barcoded and J-beta primers. TCRdb used MiXCR to reprocess the 5' RACE reads, holding one entry per CDR3 protein. The sample carries roughly 1,300,000 distinct CDR3 sequences, approximately 59% recorded once. The sequenced sample was blood. The TCR comes from a man between 18 and 29 years old in good health. The chain combines TRBV7-9 with TRBJ2-7; 10 bases line up with TRBD2. CDR3 sequence (DNA): TGTGCCAGCAGTAGCGGGAGGCTCACCTCCTACGAGCAGTACTTC. Encoded protein: CASSSGRLTSYEQYF.